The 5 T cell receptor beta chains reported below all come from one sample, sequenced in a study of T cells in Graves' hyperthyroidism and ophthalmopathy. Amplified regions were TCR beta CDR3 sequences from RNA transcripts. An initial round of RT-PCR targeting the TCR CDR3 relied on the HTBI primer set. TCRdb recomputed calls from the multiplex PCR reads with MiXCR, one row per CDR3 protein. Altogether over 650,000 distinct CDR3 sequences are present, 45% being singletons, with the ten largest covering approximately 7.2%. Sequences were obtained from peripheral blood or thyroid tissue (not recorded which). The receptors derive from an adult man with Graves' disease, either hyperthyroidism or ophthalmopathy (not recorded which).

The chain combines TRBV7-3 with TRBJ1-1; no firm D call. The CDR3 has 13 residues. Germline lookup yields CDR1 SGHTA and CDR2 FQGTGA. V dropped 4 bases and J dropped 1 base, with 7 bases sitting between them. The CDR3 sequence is CASSSEENTEAFF. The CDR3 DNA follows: TGTGCCAGCAGCTCGGAGGAGAACACTGAAGCTTTCTTT.

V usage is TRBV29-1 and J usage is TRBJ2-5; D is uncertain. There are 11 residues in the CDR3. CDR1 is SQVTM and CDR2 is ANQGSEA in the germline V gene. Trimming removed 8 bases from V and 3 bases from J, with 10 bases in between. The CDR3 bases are TGCAGCTTAGGTGGAGAAGAGACCCAGTACTTC. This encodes CSLGGEETQYF.

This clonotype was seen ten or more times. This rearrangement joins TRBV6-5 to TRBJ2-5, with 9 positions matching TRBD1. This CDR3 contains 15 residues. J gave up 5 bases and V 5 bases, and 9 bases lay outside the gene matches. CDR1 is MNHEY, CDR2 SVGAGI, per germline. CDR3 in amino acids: CASSTSGTGLETQYF. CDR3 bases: TGTGCCAGCAGTACCTCCGGGACAGGGTTGGAGACCCAGTACTTC.

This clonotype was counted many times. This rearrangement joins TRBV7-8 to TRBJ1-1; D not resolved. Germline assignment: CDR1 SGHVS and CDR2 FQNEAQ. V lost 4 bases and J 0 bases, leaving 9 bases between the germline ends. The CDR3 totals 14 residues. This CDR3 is CASSSRVLNTEAFF. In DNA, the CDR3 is TGTGCCAGCAGCTCCCGGGTGCTGAACACTGAAGCTTTCTTT.

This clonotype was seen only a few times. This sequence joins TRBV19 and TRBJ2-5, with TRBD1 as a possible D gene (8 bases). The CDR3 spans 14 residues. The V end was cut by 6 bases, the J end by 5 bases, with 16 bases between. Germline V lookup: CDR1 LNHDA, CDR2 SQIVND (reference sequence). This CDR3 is CASRRTGREETQYF. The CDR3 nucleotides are TGTGCCAGTAGGCGGACAGGGCGGGAGGAGACCCAGTACTTC. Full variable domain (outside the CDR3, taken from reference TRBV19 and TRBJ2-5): DGGITQSPKYLFRKEGQNVTLSCEQNLNHDAMYWYRQDPGQGLRLIYYSQIVNDFQKGDIAEGYSVSREKKESFPLTVTSAQKNPTAFYLCASRRTGREETQYFGPGTRLLVL.